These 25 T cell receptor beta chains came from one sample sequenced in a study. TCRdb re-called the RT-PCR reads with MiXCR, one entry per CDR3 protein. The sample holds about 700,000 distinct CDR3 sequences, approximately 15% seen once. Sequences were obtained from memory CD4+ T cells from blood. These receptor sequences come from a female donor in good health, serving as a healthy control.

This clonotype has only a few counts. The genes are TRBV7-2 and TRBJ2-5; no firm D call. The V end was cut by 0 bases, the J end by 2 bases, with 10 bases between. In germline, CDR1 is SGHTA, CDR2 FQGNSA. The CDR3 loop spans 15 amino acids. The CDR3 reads CASSLASNLQETQYF. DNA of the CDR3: TGTGCCAGCAGCTTAGCCAGCAACCTTCAAGAGACCCAGTACTTC.

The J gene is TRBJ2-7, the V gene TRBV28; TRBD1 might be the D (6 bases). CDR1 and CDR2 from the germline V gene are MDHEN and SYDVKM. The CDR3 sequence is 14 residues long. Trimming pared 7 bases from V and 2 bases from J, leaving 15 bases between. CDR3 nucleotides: TGTGCCAGCACCCGCGGACAGCCCCCCTACGAGCAGTACTTC. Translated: CASTRGQPPYEQYF.

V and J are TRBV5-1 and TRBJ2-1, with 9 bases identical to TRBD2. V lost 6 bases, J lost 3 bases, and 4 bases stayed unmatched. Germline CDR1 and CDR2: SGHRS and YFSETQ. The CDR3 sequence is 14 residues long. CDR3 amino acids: CASTGTSLYNEQFF. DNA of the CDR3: TGCGCCAGCACCGGGACTAGCCTCTACAATGAGCAGTTCTTC.

The CDR3 is CASRVTGLGEQFF. CDR3 in DNA: TGTGCCAGCAGGGTGACAGGTCTCGGGGAGCAGTTCTTC. V usage is TRBV6-1 and J usage is TRBJ2-1, with D perhaps matching TRBD1 (6 bases). The germline V gene has CDR1 MNHNS and CDR2 SASEGT. V gave up 6 bases and J gave up 10 bases, with 16 bases separating them. CDR3 length: 13 residues.

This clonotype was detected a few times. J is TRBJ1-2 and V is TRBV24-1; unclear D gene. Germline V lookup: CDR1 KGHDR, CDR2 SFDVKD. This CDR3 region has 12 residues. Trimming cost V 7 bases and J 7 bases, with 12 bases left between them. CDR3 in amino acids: CATRDLGSGYTF. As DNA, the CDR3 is TGTGCCACCAGGGACCTGGGGTCTGGCTACACCTTC.

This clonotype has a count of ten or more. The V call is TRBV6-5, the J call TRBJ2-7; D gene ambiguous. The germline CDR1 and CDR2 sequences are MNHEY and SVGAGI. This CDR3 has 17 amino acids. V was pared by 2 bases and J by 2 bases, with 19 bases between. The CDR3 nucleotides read TGTGCCAGCAGTTACACAACGAAGAAGATCCATCCCTACGAGCAGTACTTC. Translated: CASSYTTKKIHPYEQYF.

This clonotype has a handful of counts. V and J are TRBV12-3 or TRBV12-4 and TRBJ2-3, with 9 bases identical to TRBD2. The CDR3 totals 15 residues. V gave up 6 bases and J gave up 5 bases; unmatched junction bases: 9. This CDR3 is CASSPGRGGVDTQYF. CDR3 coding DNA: TGTGCCAGCAGCCCAGGGCGGGGGGGCGTAGATACGCAGTATTTT.

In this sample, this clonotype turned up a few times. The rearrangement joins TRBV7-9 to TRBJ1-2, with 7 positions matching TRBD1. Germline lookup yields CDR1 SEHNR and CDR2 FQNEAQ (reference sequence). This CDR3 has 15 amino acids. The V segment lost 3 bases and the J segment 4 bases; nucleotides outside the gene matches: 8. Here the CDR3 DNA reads TGTGCCAGCAGCTTCCAGGACAGGTTTTTCTATGGCTACACCTTC. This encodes CASSFQDRFFYGYTF.

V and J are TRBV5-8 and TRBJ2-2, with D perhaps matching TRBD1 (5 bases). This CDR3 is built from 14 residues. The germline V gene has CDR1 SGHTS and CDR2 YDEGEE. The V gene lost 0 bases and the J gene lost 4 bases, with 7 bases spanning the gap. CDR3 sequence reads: CASSLDQGTGELFF. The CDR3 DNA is TGTGCCAGCAGCTTGGATCAGGGCACCGGGGAGCTGTTTTTT.

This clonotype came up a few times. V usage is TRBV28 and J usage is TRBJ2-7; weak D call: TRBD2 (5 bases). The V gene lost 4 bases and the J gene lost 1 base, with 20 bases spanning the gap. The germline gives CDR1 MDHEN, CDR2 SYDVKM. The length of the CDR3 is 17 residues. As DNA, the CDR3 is TGTGCCAGCAGTTCCCCTCCGGGGAGTGCCCCGTCCTACGAGCAGTACTTC. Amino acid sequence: CASSSPPGSAPSYEQYF.

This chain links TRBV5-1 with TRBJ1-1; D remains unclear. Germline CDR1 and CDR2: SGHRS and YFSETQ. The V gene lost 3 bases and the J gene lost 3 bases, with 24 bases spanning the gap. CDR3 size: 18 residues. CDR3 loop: CASSSTSLYAGEDTEAFF. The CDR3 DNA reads TGCGCCAGCAGCTCCACATCTCTATACGCTGGGGAGGACACTGAAGCTTTCTTT.

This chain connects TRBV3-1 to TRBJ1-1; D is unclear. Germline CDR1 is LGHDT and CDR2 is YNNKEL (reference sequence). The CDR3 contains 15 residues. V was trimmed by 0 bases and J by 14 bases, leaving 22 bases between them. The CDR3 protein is CASSQDLVSSRASFF. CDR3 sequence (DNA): TGTGCCAGCAGCCAAGATCTTGTTAGCTCTCGGGCCTCGTTCTTT.

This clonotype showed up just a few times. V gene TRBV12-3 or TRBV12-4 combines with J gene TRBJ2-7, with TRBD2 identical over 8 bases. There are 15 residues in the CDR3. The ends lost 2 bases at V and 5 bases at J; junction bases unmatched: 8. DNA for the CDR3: TGTGCCAGCAGTTTAATCGGCGGGAGGTTCGACGAGCAGTACTTC. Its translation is CASSLIGGRFDEQYF.

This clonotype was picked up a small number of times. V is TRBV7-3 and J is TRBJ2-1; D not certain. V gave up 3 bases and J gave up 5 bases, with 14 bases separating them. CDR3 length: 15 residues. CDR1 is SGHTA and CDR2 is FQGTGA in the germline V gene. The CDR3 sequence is CASSLVGNNNNEQFF. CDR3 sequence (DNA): TGTGCCAGCAGCTTGGTAGGGAATAATAACAATGAGCAGTTCTTC.

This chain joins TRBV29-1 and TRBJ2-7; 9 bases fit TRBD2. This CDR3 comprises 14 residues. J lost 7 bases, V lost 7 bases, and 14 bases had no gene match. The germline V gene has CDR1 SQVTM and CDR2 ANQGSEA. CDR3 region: CSAERGSGRREQYF. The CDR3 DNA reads TGCAGCGCCGAGAGGGGTAGCGGGAGAAGGGAGCAGTACTTC.

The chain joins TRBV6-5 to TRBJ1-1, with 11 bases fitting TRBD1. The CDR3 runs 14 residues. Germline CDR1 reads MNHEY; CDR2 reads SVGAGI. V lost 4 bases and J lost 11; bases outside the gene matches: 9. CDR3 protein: CASSLIGQGANAFF. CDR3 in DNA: TGTGCCAGCAGTTTAATCGGACAGGGGGCGAATGCTTTCTTT.

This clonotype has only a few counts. The DNA of the CDR3 is TGTGCCAGCAGTACCTGGACAGGGGCCGAAGAAAAACTGTTTTTT. It yields the protein CASSTWTGAEEKLFF. The chain links TRBV12-3 or TRBV12-4 to TRBJ1-4; 9 nucleotides agree with TRBD1. V lost 5 bases, J lost 8 bases, and 9 bases stayed unmatched. The CDR3 totals 15 residues.

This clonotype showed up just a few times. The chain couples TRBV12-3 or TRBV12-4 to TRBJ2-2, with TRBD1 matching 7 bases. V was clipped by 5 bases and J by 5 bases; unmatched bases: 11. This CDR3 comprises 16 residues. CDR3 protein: CASSLMTDRVTGELFF. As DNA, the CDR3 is TGTGCCAGCAGTCTGATGACTGACAGGGTTACCGGGGAGCTGTTTTTT.

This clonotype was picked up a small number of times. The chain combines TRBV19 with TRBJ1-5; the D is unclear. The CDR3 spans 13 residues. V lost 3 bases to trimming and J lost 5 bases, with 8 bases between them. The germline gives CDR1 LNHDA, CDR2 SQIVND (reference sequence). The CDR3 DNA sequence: TGTGCCAGTAGTATTGGACCTTATCAGCCCCAGCATTTT. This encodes CASSIGPYQPQHF. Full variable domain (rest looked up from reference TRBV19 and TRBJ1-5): DGGITQSPKYLFRKEGQNVTLSCEQNLNHDAMYWYRQDPGQGLRLIYYSQIVNDFQKGDIAEGYSVSREKKESFPLTVTSAQKNPTAFYLCASSIGPYQPQHFGDGTRLSIL.

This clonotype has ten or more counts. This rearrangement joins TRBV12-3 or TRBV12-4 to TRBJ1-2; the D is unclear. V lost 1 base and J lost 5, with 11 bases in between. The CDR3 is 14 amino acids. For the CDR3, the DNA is TGTGCCAGCAGTTTAGGTCAGGAAACGTATGGCTACACCTTC. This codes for CASSLGQETYGYTF.

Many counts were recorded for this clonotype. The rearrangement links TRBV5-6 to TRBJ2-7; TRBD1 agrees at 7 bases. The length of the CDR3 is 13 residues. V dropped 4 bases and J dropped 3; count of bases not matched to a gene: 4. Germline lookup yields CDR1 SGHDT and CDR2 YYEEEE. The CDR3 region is CASSIWTGYEQYF. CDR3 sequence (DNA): TGTGCCAGCAGCATATGGACAGGCTACGAGCAGTACTTC.

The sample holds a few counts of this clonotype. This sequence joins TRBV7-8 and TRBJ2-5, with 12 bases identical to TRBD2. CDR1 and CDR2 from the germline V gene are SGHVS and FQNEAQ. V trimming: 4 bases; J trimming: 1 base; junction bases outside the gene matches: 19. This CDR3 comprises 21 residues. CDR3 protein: CASSSQSWAGLAGVPQETQYF. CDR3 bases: TGTGCCAGCAGCTCGCAAAGTTGGGCGGGACTAGCGGGTGTCCCCCAAGAGACCCAGTACTTC.

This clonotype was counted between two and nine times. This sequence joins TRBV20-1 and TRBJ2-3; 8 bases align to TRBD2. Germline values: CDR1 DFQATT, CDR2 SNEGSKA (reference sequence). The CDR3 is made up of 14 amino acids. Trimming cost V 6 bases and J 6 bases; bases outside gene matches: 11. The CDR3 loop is CSAIPAGVSDTQYF. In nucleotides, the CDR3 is TGCAGTGCGATACCAGCGGGAGTATCGGATACGCAGTATTTT.

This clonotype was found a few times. The CDR3 protein is CSASRTGVNTEAFF. In DNA, the CDR3 is TGCAGTGCTAGTCGGACAGGGGTGAACACTGAAGCTTTCTTT. V gene TRBV20-1 combines with J gene TRBJ1-1, with 9 bases lining up with TRBD1. The V gene end was trimmed by 3 bases and the J gene end by 0 bases; junction bases not matched to a gene: 2. The CDR3 loop spans 14 amino acids. CDR1 DFQATT and CDR2 SNEGSKA come from the germline V gene (reference sequence).

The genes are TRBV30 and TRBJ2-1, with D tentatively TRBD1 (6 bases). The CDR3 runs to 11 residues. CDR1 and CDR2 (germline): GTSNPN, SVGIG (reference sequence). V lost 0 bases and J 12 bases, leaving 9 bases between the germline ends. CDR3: CAWSVQGVQFF. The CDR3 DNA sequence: TGTGCCTGGAGTGTACAGGGAGTGCAGTTCTTC.